This entry is about one TCR beta chain. This sample stems from a study of blood T cell repertoires in COVID-19. Overall study: Some COVID-19 samples were acute and others convalescent; all came from the United States, Italy and Spain. PBMCs, B-cell-depleted T cells, or T cells were the source of the cDNA or gDNA that made up the material.

Original processing methods: Counts of nucleated cells, estimated from reference gene primer amplification, were obtained. Data came from immunoSEQ multiplex PCR; TCRdb stores just in-frame clones and leaves some out. The V and J calls and the clone size are those of that table, but D and trimming were determined from the DNA. This table has over 150,000 clones, about 80% appearing once. Unmatched junction bases numbered 12, after V lost 2 bases and J lost 4 bases. This CDR3 region has 18 residues. CDR1 and CDR2 from the germline V gene are SGDLS and YYNGEE. Specimen: peripheral blood. The chain couples TRBV9 to TRBJ2-2; the match to TRBD1 covers 9 bases. The source is a woman aged 55-69 years with acute or convalescent COVID-19. The CDR3 sequence is CASSVPTDRGFSTGELFF. CDR3 sequence (DNA): TGTGCCAGCAGCGTCCCCACGGACAGGGGCTTTAGCACCGGGGAGCTGTTTTTT.